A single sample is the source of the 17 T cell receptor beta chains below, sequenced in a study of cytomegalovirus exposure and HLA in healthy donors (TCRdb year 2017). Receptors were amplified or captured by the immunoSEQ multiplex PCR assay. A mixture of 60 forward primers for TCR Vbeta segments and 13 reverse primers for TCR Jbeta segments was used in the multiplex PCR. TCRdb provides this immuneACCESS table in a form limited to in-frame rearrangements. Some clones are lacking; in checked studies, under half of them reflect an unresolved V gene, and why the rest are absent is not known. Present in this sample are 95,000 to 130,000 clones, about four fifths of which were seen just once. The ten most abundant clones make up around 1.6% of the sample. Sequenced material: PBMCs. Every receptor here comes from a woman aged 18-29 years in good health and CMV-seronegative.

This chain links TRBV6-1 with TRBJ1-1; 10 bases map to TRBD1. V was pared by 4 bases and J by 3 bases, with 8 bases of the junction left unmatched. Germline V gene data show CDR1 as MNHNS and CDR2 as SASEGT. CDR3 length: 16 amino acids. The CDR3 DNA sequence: TGTGCCAGCAGTGTCCTCAGGACAGGGGGGCACACTGAAGCTTTCTTT. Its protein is CASSVLRTGGHTEAFF.

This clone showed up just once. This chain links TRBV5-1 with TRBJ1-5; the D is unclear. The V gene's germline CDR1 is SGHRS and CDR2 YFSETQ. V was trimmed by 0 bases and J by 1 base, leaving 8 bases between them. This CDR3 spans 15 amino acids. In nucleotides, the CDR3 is TGCGCCAGCAGCTTGGGCAGTACGAGCAATCAGCCCCAGCATTTT. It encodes CASSLGSTSNQPQHF. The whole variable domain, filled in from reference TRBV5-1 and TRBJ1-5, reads KAGVTQTPRYLIKTRGQQVTLSCSPISGHRSVSWYQQTPGQGLQFLFEYFSETQRNKGNFPGRFSGRQFSNSRSEMNVSTLELGDSALYLCASSLGSTSNQPQHFGDGTRLSIL.

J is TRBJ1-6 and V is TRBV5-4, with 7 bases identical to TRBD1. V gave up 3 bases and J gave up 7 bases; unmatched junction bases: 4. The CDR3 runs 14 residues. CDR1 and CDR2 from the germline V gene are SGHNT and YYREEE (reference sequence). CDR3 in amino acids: CASSSGQINSPLHF. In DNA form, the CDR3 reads TGTGCCAGCAGCTCGGGACAGATAAATTCACCCCTCCACTTT.

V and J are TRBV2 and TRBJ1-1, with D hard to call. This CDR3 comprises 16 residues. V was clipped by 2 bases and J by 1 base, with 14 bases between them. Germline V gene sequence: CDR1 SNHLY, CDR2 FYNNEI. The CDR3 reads CASSETGQTSNTEAFF. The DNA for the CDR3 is TGTGCCAGCAGTGAAACTGGGCAGACGTCGAACACTGAAGCTTTCTTT. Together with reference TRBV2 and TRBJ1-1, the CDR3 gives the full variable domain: EPEVTQTPSHQVTQMGQEVILRCVPISNHLYFYWYRQILGQKVEFLVSFYNNEISEKSEIFDDQFSVERPDGSNFTLKIRSTKLEDSAMYFCASSETGQTSNTEAFFGQGTRLTVV.

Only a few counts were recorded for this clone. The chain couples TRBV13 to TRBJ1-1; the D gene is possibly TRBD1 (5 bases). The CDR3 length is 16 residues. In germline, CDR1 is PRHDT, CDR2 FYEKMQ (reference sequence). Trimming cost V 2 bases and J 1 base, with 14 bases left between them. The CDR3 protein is CASSLRGSGKNTEAFF. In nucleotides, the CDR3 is TGTGCCAGCAGCTTACGAGGATCAGGGAAGAACACTGAAGCTTTCTTT.

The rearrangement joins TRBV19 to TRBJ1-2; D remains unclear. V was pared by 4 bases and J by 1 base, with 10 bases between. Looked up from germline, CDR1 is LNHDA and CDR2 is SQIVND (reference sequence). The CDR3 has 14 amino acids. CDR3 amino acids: CASSSQSLNYGYTF. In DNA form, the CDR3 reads TGTGCCAGTAGTAGCCAGTCTCTTAACTATGGCTACACCTTC.

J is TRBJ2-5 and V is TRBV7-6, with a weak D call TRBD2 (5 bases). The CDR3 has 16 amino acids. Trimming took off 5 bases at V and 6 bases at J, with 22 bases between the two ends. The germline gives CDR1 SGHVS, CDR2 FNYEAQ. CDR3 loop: CASSEGVGYPLQTQYF. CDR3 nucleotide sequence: TGTGCCAGCAGCGAGGGAGTGGGATATCCTCTACAGACCCAGTACTTC.

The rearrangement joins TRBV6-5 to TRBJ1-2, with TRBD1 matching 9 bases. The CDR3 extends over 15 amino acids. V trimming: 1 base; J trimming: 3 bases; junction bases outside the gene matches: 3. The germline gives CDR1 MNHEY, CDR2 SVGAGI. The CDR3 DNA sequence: TGTGCCAGCAGTTACTGGGACAGGGAGGACTATGGCTACACCTTC. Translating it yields CASSYWDREDYGYTF.

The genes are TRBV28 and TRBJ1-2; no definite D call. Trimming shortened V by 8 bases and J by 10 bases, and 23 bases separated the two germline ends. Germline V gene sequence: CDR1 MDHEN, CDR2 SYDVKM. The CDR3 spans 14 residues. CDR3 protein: CASRHSEGFFDYTF. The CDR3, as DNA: TGTGCCAGCCGGCATTCAGAGGGTTTTTTCGACTACACCTTC.

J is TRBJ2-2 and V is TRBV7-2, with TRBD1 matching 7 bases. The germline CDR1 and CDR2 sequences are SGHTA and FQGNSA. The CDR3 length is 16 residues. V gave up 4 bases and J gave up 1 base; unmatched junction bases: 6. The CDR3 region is CASSSPGQLNTGELFF. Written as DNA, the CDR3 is TGTGCCAGCAGCTCGCCGGGACAGCTGAACACCGGGGAGCTGTTTTTT.

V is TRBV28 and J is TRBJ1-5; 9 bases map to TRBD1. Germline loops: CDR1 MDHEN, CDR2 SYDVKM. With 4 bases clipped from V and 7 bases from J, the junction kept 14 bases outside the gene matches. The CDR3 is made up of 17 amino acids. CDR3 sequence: CASSSDRGKRVRQPQHF. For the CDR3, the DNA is TGTGCCAGCAGTTCTGACAGGGGGAAGAGGGTTCGACAGCCCCAGCATTTT.

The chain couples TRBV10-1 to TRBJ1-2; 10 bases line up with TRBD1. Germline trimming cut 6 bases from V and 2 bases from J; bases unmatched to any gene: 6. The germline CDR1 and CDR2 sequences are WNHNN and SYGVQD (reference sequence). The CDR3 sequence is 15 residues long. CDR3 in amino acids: CASRTDRGENYGYTF. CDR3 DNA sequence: TGCGCCAGCAGAACGGACAGGGGGGAAAACTATGGCTACACCTTC.

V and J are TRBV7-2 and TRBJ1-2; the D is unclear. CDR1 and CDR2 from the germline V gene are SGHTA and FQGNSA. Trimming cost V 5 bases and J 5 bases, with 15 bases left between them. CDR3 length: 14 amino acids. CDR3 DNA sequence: TGTGCCAGCAGCACCGACACGATTGGATATGGCTACACCTTC. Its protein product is CASSTDTIGYGYTF.

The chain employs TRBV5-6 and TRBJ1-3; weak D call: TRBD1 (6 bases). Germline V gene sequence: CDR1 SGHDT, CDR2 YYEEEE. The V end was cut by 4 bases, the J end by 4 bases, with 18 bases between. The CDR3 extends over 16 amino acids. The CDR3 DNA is TGTGCCAGCAGCAAGCACAGGGTCCCCTCCGGAAACACCATATATTTT. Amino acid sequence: CASSKHRVPSGNTIYF.

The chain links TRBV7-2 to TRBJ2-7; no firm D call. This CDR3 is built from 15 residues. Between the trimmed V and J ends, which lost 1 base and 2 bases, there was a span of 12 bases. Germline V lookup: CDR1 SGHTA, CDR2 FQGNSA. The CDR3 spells CASSLGGSETYEQYF. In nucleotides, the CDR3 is TGTGCCAGCAGCTTAGGCGGCAGCGAGACCTACGAGCAGTACTTC.

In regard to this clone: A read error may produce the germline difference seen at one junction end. CDR3 loop: CASSGRTFNEKLFF. The DNA of the CDR3 is TGTGCCAGTAGTGGAAGGACTTTTAATGAAAAACTGTTTTTT. This chain connects TRBV6-1 to TRBJ1-4, with D uncertain. This CDR3 comprises 14 residues. Germline CDR1 is MNHNS and CDR2 is SASEGT.

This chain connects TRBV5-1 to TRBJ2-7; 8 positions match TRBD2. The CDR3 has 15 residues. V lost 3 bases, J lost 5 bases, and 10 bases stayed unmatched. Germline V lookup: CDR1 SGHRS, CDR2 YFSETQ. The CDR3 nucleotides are TGCGCCAGCAGCTCCGGGGGGGACGCTTACGACGAGCAGTACTTC. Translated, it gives CASSSGGDAYDEQYF. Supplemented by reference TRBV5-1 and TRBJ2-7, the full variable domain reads KAGVTQTPRYLIKTRGQQVTLSCSPISGHRSVSWYQQTPGQGLQFLFEYFSETQRNKGNFPGRFSGRQFSNSRSEMNVSTLELGDSALYLCASSSGGDAYDEQYFGPGTRLTVT.